This T cell receptor (beta chain) was sequenced during a study of regulatory T cells in long-lasting Graves disease. The study's findings and limits: The work looked only at peripheral blood and did not look at thyroid tissue.

As to time point: newly diagnosed GD, antithyroid drugs for less than 3 months. After RNA was extracted from PBMCs, the TCR library was made from it. This clonotype was counted at least ten times. Its antigen is as yet unknown. Investigators prepared the TCR beta libraries by applying iRepertoire HTBI primers and Arm-PCR of CDR3 regions. TCRdb used MiXCR to reprocess the multiplex PCR reads, holding one entry per CDR3 protein. Altogether some 560,000 distinct CDR3 sequences are present, about 16% being singletons, with the ten largest covering 20% to 25%. These data also featured in a second study, about T cells in Graves' hyperthyroidism and ophthalmopathy. That report notes: Clinicians diagnosed patients from clinical symptoms, serum thyroxine and TRAb, thyroid ultrasound and orbital computed tomography. When the TCR CDR3 underwent first-round RT-PCR, the HTBI primer set was used.

The sequenced sample was peripheral blood mononuclear cells (PBMCs), obtained at new diagnosis, from a patient treated with antithyroid drugs. The TCR sequence derives from a woman aged 35-65 years with Graves disease.

As DNA, the CDR3 is TGTGCCAGCAGCCAAACCTCACAGGGTAATCAGCCCCAGCATTTT. This codes for CASSQTSQGNQPQHF. The rearrangement joins TRBV3-1 to TRBJ1-5; a weak D match, TRBD1 (6 bases). There are 15 residues in the CDR3. The V gene lost 2 bases and the J gene lost 4 bases, with 12 bases spanning the gap. From germline, CDR1 is LGHDT and CDR2 YNNKEL (reference sequence).